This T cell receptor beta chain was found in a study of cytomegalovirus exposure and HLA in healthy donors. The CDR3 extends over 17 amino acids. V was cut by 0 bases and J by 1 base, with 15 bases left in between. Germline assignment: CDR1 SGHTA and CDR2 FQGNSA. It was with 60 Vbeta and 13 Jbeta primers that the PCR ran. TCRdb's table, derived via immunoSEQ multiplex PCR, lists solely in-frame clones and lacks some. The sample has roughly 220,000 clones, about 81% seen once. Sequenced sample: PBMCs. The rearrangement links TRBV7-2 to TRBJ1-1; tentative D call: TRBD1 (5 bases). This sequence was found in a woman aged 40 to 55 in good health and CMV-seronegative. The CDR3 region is CASSLAGTSRGNTEAFF. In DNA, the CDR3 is TGTGCCAGCAGCTTAGCCGGGACTTCACGGGGGAACACTGAAGCTTTCTTT.